Detailed here is one T cell receptor beta chain. Its target is unknown. The amount of total RNA extracted per sample was at least 5 micrograms. This sample was included in a study of blood T cells in healthy people across ages. Study observations and caveats: Whereas aged donors had fewer naive CD4+ cells, long-lived donors had more of them and higher diversity.

CDR1 is MDHEN, CDR2 SYDVKM, per germline. The CDR3 is 17 amino acids. With 3 bases clipped from V and 2 bases from J, the junction kept 11 bases outside the gene matches. PCR was performed a second time for roughly 6 to 12 cycles using a sample-barcoded 5' primer and a J-beta primer mix. Via MiXCR, TCRdb re-called the 5' RACE reads, giving one row per CDR3 protein. Found here are about 780,000 distinct CDR3 sequences, about 45% of them singletons; the top ten hold around 18%. The origin of this receptor is a man of 80 years or more in good health. The chain joins TRBV28 to TRBJ2-3, with 7 positions matching TRBD1. Sample: blood. CDR3 bases: TGTGCCAGCAGTTTGCAACCCCAAGGGGGCTACACAGATACGCAGTATTTT. Translating it yields CASSLQPQGGYTDTQYF.